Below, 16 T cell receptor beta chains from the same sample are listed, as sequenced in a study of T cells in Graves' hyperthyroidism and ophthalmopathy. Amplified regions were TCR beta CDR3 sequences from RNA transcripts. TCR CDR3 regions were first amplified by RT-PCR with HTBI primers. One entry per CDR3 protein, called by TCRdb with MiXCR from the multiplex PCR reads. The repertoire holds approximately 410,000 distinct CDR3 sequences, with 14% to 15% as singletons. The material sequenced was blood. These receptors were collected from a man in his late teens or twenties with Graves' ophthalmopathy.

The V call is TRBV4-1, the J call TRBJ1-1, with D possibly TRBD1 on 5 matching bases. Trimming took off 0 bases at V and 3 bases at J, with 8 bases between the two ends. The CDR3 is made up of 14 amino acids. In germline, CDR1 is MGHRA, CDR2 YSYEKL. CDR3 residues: CASSQDGADTEAFF. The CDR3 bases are TGCGCCAGCAGCCAAGACGGGGCTGACACTGAAGCTTTCTTT.

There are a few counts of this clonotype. Here the CDR3 DNA reads TGTGCCAGTACTCCGAGGGGGGGCTATCAGCCCCAGCATTTT. Translation: CASTPRGGYQPQHF. The J gene is TRBJ1-5, the V gene TRBV19, with D perhaps TRBD1 (6 bases). V was clipped by 7 bases and J by 5 bases, with 15 bases between them. This CDR3 has 14 residues. Germline V lookup: CDR1 LNHDA, CDR2 SQIVND (reference sequence).

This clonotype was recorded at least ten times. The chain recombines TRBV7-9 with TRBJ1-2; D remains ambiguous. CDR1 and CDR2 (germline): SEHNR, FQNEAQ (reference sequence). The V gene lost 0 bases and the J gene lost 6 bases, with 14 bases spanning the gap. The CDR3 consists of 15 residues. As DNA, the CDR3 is TGTGCCAGCAGCTTAGCCGGGAATCCAATCCATGGCTACACCTTC. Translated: CASSLAGNPIHGYTF.

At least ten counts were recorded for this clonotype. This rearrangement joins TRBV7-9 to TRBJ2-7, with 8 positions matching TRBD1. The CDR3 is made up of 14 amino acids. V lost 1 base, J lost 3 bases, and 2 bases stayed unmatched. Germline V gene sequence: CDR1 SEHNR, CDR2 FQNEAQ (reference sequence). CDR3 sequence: CASSLGGQGYEQYF. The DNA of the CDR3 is TGTGCCAGCAGCTTAGGCGGACAGGGCTACGAGCAGTACTTC.

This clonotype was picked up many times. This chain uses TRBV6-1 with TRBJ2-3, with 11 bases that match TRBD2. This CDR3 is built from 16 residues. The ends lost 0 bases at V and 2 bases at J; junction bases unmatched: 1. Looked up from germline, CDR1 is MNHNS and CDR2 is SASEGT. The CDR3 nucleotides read TGTGCCAGCAGTGAAGCTAGCGGGGGGGCCACAGATACGCAGTATTTT. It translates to CASSEASGGATDTQYF.

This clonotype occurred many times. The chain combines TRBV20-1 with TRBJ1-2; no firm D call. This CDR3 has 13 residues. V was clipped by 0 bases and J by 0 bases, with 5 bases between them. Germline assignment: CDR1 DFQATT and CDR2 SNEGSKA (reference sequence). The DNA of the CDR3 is TGCAGTGCTAGAGACAGTGCTAACTATGGCTACACCTTC. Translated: CSARDSANYGYTF.

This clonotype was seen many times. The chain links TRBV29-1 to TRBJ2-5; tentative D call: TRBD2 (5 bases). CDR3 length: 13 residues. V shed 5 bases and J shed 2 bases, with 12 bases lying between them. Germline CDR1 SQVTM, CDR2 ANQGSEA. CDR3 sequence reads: CSVSAEMQETQYF. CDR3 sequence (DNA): TGCAGCGTTTCAGCGGAGATGCAAGAGACCCAGTACTTC.

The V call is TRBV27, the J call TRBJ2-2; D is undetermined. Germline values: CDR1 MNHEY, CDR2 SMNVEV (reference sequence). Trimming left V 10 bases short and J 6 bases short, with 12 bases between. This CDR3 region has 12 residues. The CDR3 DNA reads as TGTGCCACCACCCAGCGCGCCGGGGAGCTGTTTTTT. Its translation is CATTQRAGELFF.

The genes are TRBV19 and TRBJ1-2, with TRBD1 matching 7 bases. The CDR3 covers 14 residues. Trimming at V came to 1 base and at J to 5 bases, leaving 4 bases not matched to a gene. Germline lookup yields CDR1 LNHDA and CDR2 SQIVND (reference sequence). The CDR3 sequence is CASSIVGTEYGYTF. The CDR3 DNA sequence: TGTGCCAGTAGTATAGTGGGGACAGAGTATGGCTACACCTTC.

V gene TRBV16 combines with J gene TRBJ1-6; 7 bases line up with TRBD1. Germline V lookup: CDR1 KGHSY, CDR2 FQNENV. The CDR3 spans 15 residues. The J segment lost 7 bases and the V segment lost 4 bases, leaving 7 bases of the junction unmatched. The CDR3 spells CASSPSTGWNSPLHF. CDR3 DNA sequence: TGTGCCAGCAGCCCTTCGACAGGGTGGAATTCACCCCTCCACTTT. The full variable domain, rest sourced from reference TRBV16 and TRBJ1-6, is GEEVAQTPKHLVRGEGQKAKLYCAPIKGHSYVFWYQQVLKNEFKFLISFQNENVFDETGMPKERFSAKCLPNSPCSLEIQATKLEDSAVYFCASSPSTGWNSPLHFGNGTRLTVT.

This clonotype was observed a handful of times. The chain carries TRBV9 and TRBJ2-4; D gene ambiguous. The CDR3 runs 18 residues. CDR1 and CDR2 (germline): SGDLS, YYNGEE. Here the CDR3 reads CAPSVEEEVPLAKNIQYF. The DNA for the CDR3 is TGTGCTCCCAGCGTAGAGGAAGAAGTTCCTTTAGCCAAAAACATTCAGTACTTC. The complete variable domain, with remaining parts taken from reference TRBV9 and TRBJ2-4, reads DSGVTQTPKHLITATGQRVTLRCSPRSGDLSVYWYQQSLDQGLQFLIQYYNGEERAKGNILERFSAQQFPDLHSELNLSSLELGDSALYFCAPSVEEEVPLAKNIQYFGAGTRLSVL.

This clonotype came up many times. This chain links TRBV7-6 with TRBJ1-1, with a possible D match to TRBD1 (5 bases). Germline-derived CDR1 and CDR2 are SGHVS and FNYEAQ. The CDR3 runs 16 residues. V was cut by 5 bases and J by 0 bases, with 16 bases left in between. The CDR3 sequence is CASSGGGADLNTEAFF. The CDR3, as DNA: TGTGCCAGCAGCGGGGGTGGGGCAGACCTGAACACTGAAGCTTTCTTT.

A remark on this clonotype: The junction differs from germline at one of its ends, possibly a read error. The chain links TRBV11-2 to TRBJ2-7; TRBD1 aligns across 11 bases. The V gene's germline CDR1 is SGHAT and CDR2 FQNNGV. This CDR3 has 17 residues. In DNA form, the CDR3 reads TGTGCCAGCAGCCCCGGACAGGGGGCCTACCCTCCCTACGAGCAGCACTTC. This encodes CASSPGQGAYPPYEQHF.

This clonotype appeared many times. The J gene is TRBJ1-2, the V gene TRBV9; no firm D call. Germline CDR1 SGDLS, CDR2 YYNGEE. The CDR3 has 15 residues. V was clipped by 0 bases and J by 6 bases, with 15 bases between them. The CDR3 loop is CASSVDYVGANGYTF. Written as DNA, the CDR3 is TGTGCCAGCAGCGTAGATTACGTAGGTGCGAATGGCTACACCTTC.

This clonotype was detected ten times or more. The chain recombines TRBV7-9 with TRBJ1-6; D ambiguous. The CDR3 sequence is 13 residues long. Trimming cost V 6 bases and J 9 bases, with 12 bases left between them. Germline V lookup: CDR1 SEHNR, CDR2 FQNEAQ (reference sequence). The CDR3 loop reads CASSTPAASPLHF. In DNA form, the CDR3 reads TGTGCCAGCAGTACCCCGGCTGCTTCACCCCTCCACTTT.

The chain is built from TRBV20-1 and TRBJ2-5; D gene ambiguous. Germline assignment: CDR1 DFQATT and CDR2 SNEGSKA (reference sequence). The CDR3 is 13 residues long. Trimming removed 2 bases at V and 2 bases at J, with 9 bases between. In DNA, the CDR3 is TGCAGTGCTAGATCCTTGGAACAAGAGACCCAGTACTTC. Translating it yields CSARSLEQETQYF.